This TCR beta chain stems from a study of metastatic and nonmetastatic thyroid tumors. Trimming pared 6 bases from V and 6 bases from J, leaving 15 bases between. Germline V gene data show CDR1 as DFQATT and CDR2 as SNEGSKA (reference sequence). CDR3 size: 12 residues. Among the patients, none had received any treatment before thyroid surgery. Per the study methods: For papillary thyroid cancer, a distant-metastasis classifier was constructed from CDR3 differences observed across clinicopathological groups. TCRdb reprocessed the PCR reads via MiXCR. TCRdb's processing, not the authors', yielded these V and J calls. This table has roughly 30,000 clones, approximately 3.7% appearing once.

The rearrangement uses TRBV20-1 and TRBJ2-7; no clear D. The sequence was obtained from a male donor with papillary thyroid cancer or a benign thyroid nodule (not recorded which). Some clones in this sample may be carry-over from other donors' samples. Specimen: blood. Here the CDR3 DNA reads TGCAGTGCCTACCGTTACAGACTCGAGCAGTACTTC. It translates to CSAYRYRLEQYF.